The 8 T cell receptor beta chains below were found in one sample sequenced in a study of OX40 agonist ivuxolimab in advanced cancers. Measured with immunoSEQ multiplex PCR; TCRdb has only the in-frame clones, and not every one. This table has some 69,000 clones, roughly nine tenths appearing once. The material sequenced was CD4+ or CD8+ T cells sorted from blood, taken in a trial of the OX40 agonist ivuxolimab. The source of these receptors is an adult with an advanced solid tumor such as melanoma, head and neck, liver or kidney cancer.

The chain combines TRBV9 with TRBJ2-7; D is uncertain. This CDR3 comprises 17 residues. V lost 7 bases, J lost 5 bases, and 28 bases lay in between. Per germline, CDR1 SGDLS and CDR2 YYNGEE. Written as DNA, the CDR3 is TGTGCCAGCGCCCCAGGCTCCCAAGGGCCTAGGTTCGACGAGCAGTACTTC. Translating it yields CASAPGSQGPRFDEQYF.

The sample holds one count of this clone. The chain joins TRBV19 to TRBJ2-1; 7 bases are shared with TRBD2. This CDR3 has 16 residues. The J segment lost 7 bases and the V segment lost 3 bases, leaving 12 bases of the junction unmatched. Germline V CDR1 and CDR2: LNHDA, SQIVND (reference sequence). The CDR3 spells CASSMGEGRVRNEQFF. The CDR3, as DNA: TGTGCCAGTAGTATGGGGGAGGGCAGGGTTAGGAATGAGCAGTTCTTC.

The V and J genes are TRBV29-1 and TRBJ2-2, with TRBD1 identical over 8 bases. The CDR3 covers 14 residues. After removal of 3 bases from V and 2 bases from J, the junction contained 2 bases not matched to a gene. Germline V gives CDR1 SQVTM, CDR2 ANQGSEA. CDR3 sequence: CSVDPGGNTGELFF. In nucleotides, the CDR3 is TGCAGCGTTGATCCAGGGGGCAACACCGGGGAGCTGTTTTTT.

This chain's CDR3 is CASSITVSFSRGETQYF. The CDR3 nucleotides read TGTGCCAGTAGTATAACGGTTTCTTTTTCCCGGGGAGAGACCCAGTACTTC. The chain couples TRBV19 to TRBJ2-5, with a tentative D call TRBD2 (5 bases). Trimming pared 2 bases from V and 4 bases from J, leaving 20 bases between. Germline V gene lookup returns CDR1 LNHDA and CDR2 SQIVND (reference sequence). The CDR3 contains 17 residues. Combining the CDR3 with reference TRBV19 and TRBJ2-5 gives the whole variable domain DGGITQSPKYLFRKEGQNVTLSCEQNLNHDAMYWYRQDPGQGLRLIYYSQIVNDFQKGDIAEGYSVSREKKESFPLTVTSAQKNPTAFYLCASSITVSFSRGETQYFGPGTRLLVL.

The chain recombines TRBV30 with TRBJ1-2; weak D call: TRBD1 (5 bases). The CDR3 totals 11 residues. The germline V gene has CDR1 GTSNPN and CDR2 SVGIG (reference sequence). V gave up 5 bases and J gave up 1 base, with 5 bases separating them. In DNA, the CDR3 is TGTGCCTGGCAGGGTAACTATGGCTACACCTTC. Amino acid sequence: CAWQGNYGYTF.

V is TRBV18 and J is TRBJ1-5; D remains ambiguous. The length of the CDR3 is 15 residues. Germline CDR1 is KGHSH and CDR2 is LQKENI. V shed 3 bases and J shed 1 base, with 10 bases lying between them. CDR3 amino acids: CASSPQQASNQPQHF. CDR3 nucleotides: TGTGCCAGCTCACCTCAGCAGGCGAGCAATCAGCCCCAGCATTTT.

This rearrangement joins TRBV7-3 to TRBJ1-2; D not resolved. Trimming stripped 5 bases from V and 7 bases from J, with 14 bases between. The CDR3 covers 13 residues. Germline CDR1 is SGHTA and CDR2 is FQGTGA. Written as DNA, the CDR3 is TGTGCCAGCAGCCGACTAAAAGGTACTGGCTACACCTTC. Its translation is CASSRLKGTGYTF.

The V and J genes are TRBV18 and TRBJ2-3, with 12 bases aligning to TRBD1. The CDR3 is made up of 16 amino acids. Germline CDR1 and CDR2: KGHSH and LQKENI. The V gene end was trimmed by 6 bases and the J gene end by 5 bases; junction bases not matched to a gene: 9. The CDR3 DNA sequence: TGTGCCAGCTCGCCCGGGACAGGGGGCATCGGAGATACGCAGTATTTT. Protein: CASSPGTGGIGDTQYF.